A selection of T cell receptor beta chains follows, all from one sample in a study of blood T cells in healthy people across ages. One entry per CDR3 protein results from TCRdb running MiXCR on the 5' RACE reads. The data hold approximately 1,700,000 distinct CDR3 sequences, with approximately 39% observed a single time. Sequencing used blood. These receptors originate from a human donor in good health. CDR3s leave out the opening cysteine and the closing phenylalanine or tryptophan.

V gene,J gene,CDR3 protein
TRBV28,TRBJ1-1,ATTYLTEVF
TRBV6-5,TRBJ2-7,ASSYSRGLAGSTYEQY
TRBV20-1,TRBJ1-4,SARGLGQLNEKLF
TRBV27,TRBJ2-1,ASRILAALDNEQF
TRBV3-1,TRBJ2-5,ASSPGTSGDRQETQY
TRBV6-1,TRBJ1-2,ASSHRGLSYGYT
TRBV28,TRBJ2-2,ASTTGGYYTGGLF
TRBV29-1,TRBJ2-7,SVEEDGDWDEQY
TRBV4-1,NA,ASSLQFRGIYEQY
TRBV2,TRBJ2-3,ASSDALSAGAHTDTQY
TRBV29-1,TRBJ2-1,SVELMGQGGNEQF
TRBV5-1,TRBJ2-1,ASSLVTGSSYNEQF
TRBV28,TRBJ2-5,ASSLELAGQKVEQY
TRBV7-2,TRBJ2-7,ASSLDGGPLWEQY
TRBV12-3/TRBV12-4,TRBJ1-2,ASSFGAGYGYT
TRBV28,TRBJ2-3,ASNPAGGYADTQY
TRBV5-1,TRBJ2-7,ASSPGNRDEQY
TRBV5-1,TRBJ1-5,ASSLIGGDSNQPQH
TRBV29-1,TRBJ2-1,SVGVTSGDGRQF
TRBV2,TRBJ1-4,ASRQRSNEKLF
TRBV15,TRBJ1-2,ATSRVGRGGSVGYT
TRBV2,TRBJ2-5,ASSEGHLAQGEQY
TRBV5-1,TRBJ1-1,AGTGGDTEAF
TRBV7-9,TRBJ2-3,ASPPRLAEFTDTQY
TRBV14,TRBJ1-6,ASSQEIGQLNSPLH
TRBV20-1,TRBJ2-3,SDTGKRPLSTDTQY
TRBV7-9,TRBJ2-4,ASSSRQGETKNIQY
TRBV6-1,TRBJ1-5,ASSWQGAGDQPQH